Following are 24 T cell receptor beta chains from one sample sequenced in a study of PD-L1 blockade in urothelial cancer. The protocol was immunoSEQ multiplex PCR, while the TCRdb copy is restricted to in-frame clones and leaves out a portion. The sample has 100,000 or so clones, roughly nine tenths seen once. The specimen comprised PBMCs, sampled around atezolizumab (anti-PD-L1) treatment. The receptors were gathered from an elderly woman with urothelial cancer.

This chain joins TRBV6-5 and TRBJ1-1; tentative D call: TRBD1 (5 bases). The CDR3 runs 13 residues. Germline V lookup: CDR1 MNHEY, CDR2 SVGAGI. The germline V and J ends were trimmed by 1 base and 7 bases, with 10 bases remaining between them. CDR3 region: CASSYFAGGEAFF. In DNA form, the CDR3 reads TGTGCCAGCAGTTACTTTGCGGGGGGTGAAGCTTTCTTT.

The chain joins TRBV10-2 to TRBJ2-5, with no clear D. With 5 bases removed from V and 0 bases from J, the gap between germline ends came to 7 bases. This CDR3 is 13 amino acids long. The V gene's germline CDR1 is WSHSY and CDR2 SAAADI. CDR3 nucleotide sequence: TGCGCCAGCAGTCTGGAGTACCAAGAGACCCAGTACTTC. Translated: CASSLEYQETQYF.

The chain couples TRBV28 to TRBJ2-7; TRBD2 aligns across 11 bases. The V gene end was trimmed by 6 bases and the J gene end by 0 bases; junction bases not matched to a gene: 16. Per germline, CDR1 MDHEN and CDR2 SYDVKM. The CDR3 loop spans 19 amino acids. The CDR3 protein is CASSPFGTSGFDSSYEQYF. The DNA for the CDR3 is TGTGCCAGCAGCCCATTCGGGACTAGCGGCTTTGATAGCTCCTACGAGCAGTACTTC.

The J gene is TRBJ2-2, the V gene TRBV2, with D uncertain. Deletions cut 7 bases from V and 0 bases from J, with 9 bases between. This CDR3 has 14 amino acids. CDR1 SNHLY and CDR2 FYNNEI come from the germline V gene. The CDR3 sequence: CASIITANTGELFF. CDR3 nucleotides: TGTGCCAGCATCATAACTGCGAACACCGGGGAGCTGTTTTTT.

The genes are TRBV7-9 and TRBJ1-5; 7 positions match TRBD1. Germline assignment: CDR1 SEHNR and CDR2 FQNEAQ (reference sequence). The V and J ends lost 4 bases and 4 bases, in that order; junction bases with no gene match: 4. The CDR3 has 14 amino acids. CDR3 amino acids: CASSSPGQNQPQHF. CDR3 coding DNA: TGTGCCAGCAGCTCCCCGGGACAGAATCAGCCCCAGCATTTT. The whole variable domain, remainder taken from reference TRBV7-9 and TRBJ1-5, is DTGVSQNPRHKITKRGQNVTFRCDPISEHNRLYWYRQTLGQGPEFLTYFQNEAQLEKSRLLSDRFSAERPKGSFSTLEIQRTEQGDSAMYLCASSSPGQNQPQHFGDGTRLSIL.

In DNA form, the CDR3 reads TGTGCCAGCAGTCGCGGACAACCCTATGGCTACACCTTC. This sequence encodes CASSRGQPYGYTF. V gene TRBV28 combines with J gene TRBJ1-2, with a possible D match to TRBD1 (5 bases). The V gene's germline CDR1 is MDHEN and CDR2 SYDVKM. V shed 5 bases and J shed 4 bases, with 11 bases lying between them. The CDR3 is 13 amino acids.

This clone has a single count. The chain couples TRBV19 to TRBJ1-1; no definite D call. V lost 3 bases and J 6 bases, leaving 20 bases between the germline ends. The CDR3 extends over 16 amino acids. In germline, CDR1 is LNHDA, CDR2 SQIVND (reference sequence). The CDR3 coding sequence is TGTGCCAGTAGTATGAGGGATGTCCTTGGCCTCGCTGAAGCTTTCTTT. Translation: CASSMRDVLGLAEAFF.

The chain uses TRBV30 and TRBJ1-1; D is unresolved. CDR3 length equals 14 residues. The germline V and J ends were trimmed by 3 bases and 1 base, with 12 bases remaining between them. Germline assignment: CDR1 GTSNPN and CDR2 SVGIG (reference sequence). For the CDR3, the DNA is TGTGCCTGGAGGAGGGAGTCTCGGAACACTGAAGCTTTCTTT. Its protein product is CAWRRESRNTEAFF.

The genes are TRBV10-1 and TRBJ1-3; D not certain. V was pared by 3 bases and J by 5 bases, with 5 bases between. CDR1 and CDR2 from the germline V gene are WNHNN and SYGVQD (reference sequence). CDR3 size: 12 residues. CDR3: CASSDGRNTIYF. Written as DNA, the CDR3 is TGCGCCAGCAGTGACGGGAGAAACACCATATATTTT.

This chain joins TRBV4-1 and TRBJ2-1, with TRBD2 identical over 10 bases. The CDR3 spans 16 residues. Germline CDR1 reads MGHRA; CDR2 reads YSYEKL. V was pared by 1 base and J by 4 bases, with 4 bases of the junction left unmatched. CDR3 protein: CASSQGTSGLYNEQFF. CDR3 bases: TGCGCCAGCAGCCAAGGGACTAGCGGACTATACAATGAGCAGTTCTTC.

J is TRBJ2-1 and V is TRBV2; 7 positions match TRBD2. The CDR3 has 15 amino acids. The germline V gene encodes CDR1 SNHLY and CDR2 FYNNEI. Unmatched junction bases numbered 6, after V lost 4 bases and J lost 3 bases. CDR3 in amino acids: CASSASGGNYNEQFF. The CDR3 DNA is TGTGCCAGCAGTGCTAGCGGAGGCAACTACAATGAGCAGTTCTTC.

This sequence joins TRBV6-4 and TRBJ1-1; D may be TRBD1 (5 bases). The CDR3 totals 15 residues. The V end was cut by 4 bases, the J end by 5 bases, with 17 bases between. CDR1 is MRHNA and CDR2 is SNTAGT in the germline V gene. For the CDR3, the DNA is TGTGCCAGCAGTGCTTACGGCACAGGAGGGACTGAAGCTTTCTTT. Residues: CASSAYGTGGTEAFF.

The rearrangement joins TRBV6-5 to TRBJ2-1; perhaps TRBD1 as D (6 bases). The CDR3 length is 14 residues. From germline, CDR1 is MNHEY and CDR2 SVGAGI. Trimming took 7 bases from V and 1 from J, leaving 11 bases between them. CDR3 amino acids: CASKETGSYNEQFF. Here the CDR3 DNA reads TGTGCCAGCAAAGAGACAGGTTCCTACAATGAGCAGTTCTTC.

The V call is TRBV7-7, the J call TRBJ1-1; 11 bases align to TRBD1. Per germline, CDR1 SSHAT and CDR2 FNYEAQ (reference sequence). V lost 4 bases and J lost 1; bases outside the gene matches: 17. The CDR3 length is 20 residues. The CDR3 loop is CASSSRPGQGVGDGNTEAFF. In nucleotides, the CDR3 is TGTGCCAGCAGCTCGAGACCGGGACAGGGGGTAGGGGACGGGAACACTGAAGCTTTCTTT.

The chain has TRBV15 and TRBJ1-1; 8 bases agree with TRBD1. CDR3 length: 14 residues. The V gene end was trimmed by 3 bases and the J gene end by 5 bases; junction bases not matched to a gene: 5. The germline V gene encodes CDR1 LNHNV and CDR2 YYDKDF (reference sequence). As DNA, the CDR3 is TGTGCCACCAGCAGGGGGACAGGTCGAACTGAAGCTTTCTTT. Translation gives CATSRGTGRTEAFF.

The rearrangement joins TRBV5-8 to TRBJ2-3, with 7 bases that match TRBD2. The CDR3 covers 14 residues. The V gene's germline CDR1 is SGHTS and CDR2 YDEGEE. The V segment lost 3 bases and the J segment 4 bases; nucleotides outside the gene matches: 5. CDR3 in DNA: TGTGCCAGCAGCTGGGGGGGAGTCTCAGATACGCAGTATTTT. Translation gives CASSWGGVSDTQYF. Supplemented by reference TRBV5-8 and TRBJ2-3, the full variable domain reads EAGVTQSPTHLIKTRGQQATLRCSPISGHTSVYWYQQALGLGLQFLLWYDEGEERNRGNFPPRFSGRQFPNYSSELNVNALELEDSALYLCASSWGGVSDTQYFGPGTRLTVL.

This rearrangement joins TRBV5-1 to TRBJ2-2; no clear D. The CDR3 spans 14 residues. Per germline, CDR1 SGHRS and CDR2 YFSETQ. V gave up 4 bases and J gave up 2 bases, with 9 bases separating them. The CDR3 loop is CASSPTYNTGELFF. CDR3 in DNA: TGCGCCAGCAGCCCTACGTATAACACCGGGGAGCTGTTTTTT.

CDR3 sequence reads: CASSLAGGPNSYEQYF. The CDR3 region has the DNA TGTGCCAGCAGTTTAGCGGGAGGACCAAATTCCTACGAGCAGTACTTC. The chain recombines TRBV28 with TRBJ2-7; 8 bases match TRBD2. The CDR3 has 16 residues. J gave up 1 base and V 2 bases, and 7 bases lay outside the gene matches. Germline V lookup: CDR1 MDHEN, CDR2 SYDVKM.

This chain connects TRBV7-9 to TRBJ2-1; 13 bases line up with TRBD2. The CDR3 has 15 amino acids. Germline V gene sequence: CDR1 SEHNR, CDR2 FQNEAQ (reference sequence). V trimming: 6 bases; J trimming: 6 bases; junction bases outside the gene matches: 5. CDR3 in amino acids: CASRAGLAGFNEQFF. In DNA, the CDR3 is TGTGCCAGCAGAGCGGGACTAGCGGGATTCAATGAGCAGTTCTTC.

The rearrangement joins TRBV29-1 to TRBJ2-7, with 13 bases that match TRBD2. Trimming at V came to 6 bases and at J to 6 bases, leaving 8 bases not matched to a gene. CDR1 is SQVTM, CDR2 ANQGSEA, per germline. This CDR3 is built from 14 residues. CDR3 protein: CSVVARLAGGEQYF. CDR3 DNA: TGCAGCGTCGTAGCCCGACTAGCGGGAGGCGAGCAGTACTTC.

The chain joins TRBV10-2 to TRBJ2-1, with D perhaps TRBD2 (5 bases). The CDR3 is 11 amino acids. Trimming pared 7 bases from V and 9 bases from J, leaving 10 bases between. Looked up from germline, CDR1 is WSHSY and CDR2 is SAAADI. This CDR3 reads CASIYGGEQFF. As DNA, the CDR3 is TGCGCCAGCATATACGGAGGTGAGCAGTTCTTC.

This chain links TRBV5-1 with TRBJ1-1; 7 bases align to TRBD1. The CDR3 consists of 15 residues. The J segment lost 4 bases and the V segment lost 0 bases, leaving 6 bases of the junction unmatched. The V gene's germline CDR1 is SGHRS and CDR2 YFSETQ. CDR3 amino acids: CASSLATGLGTEAFF. As DNA, the CDR3 is TGCGCCAGCAGCTTGGCGACAGGGTTGGGCACTGAAGCTTTCTTT.

This sequence joins TRBV19 and TRBJ1-5; no reliable D call. In germline, CDR1 is LNHDA, CDR2 SQIVND (reference sequence). This CDR3 comprises 14 residues. Trimming took off 2 bases at V and 3 bases at J, with 8 bases between the two ends. CDR3 sequence (DNA): TGTGCCAGTAGTATAATAGAAAACAATCAGCCCCAGCATTTT. This sequence encodes CASSIIENNQPQHF. Complete variable domain (other parts from reference TRBV19 and TRBJ1-5): DGGITQSPKYLFRKEGQNVTLSCEQNLNHDAMYWYRQDPGQGLRLIYYSQIVNDFQKGDIAEGYSVSREKKESFPLTVTSAQKNPTAFYLCASSIIENNQPQHFGDGTRLSIL.

The CDR3 sequence: CASRGASGTGELFF. The CDR3 nucleotides are TGTGCCAGCAGGGGAGCCTCGGGCACCGGGGAGCTGTTTTTT. This chain links TRBV7-9 with TRBJ2-2; possibly TRBD2 for D (5 bases). CDR1 and CDR2 (germline): SEHNR, FQNEAQ (reference sequence). V was cut by 6 bases and J by 4 bases, with 12 bases left in between. The CDR3 length is 14 residues.